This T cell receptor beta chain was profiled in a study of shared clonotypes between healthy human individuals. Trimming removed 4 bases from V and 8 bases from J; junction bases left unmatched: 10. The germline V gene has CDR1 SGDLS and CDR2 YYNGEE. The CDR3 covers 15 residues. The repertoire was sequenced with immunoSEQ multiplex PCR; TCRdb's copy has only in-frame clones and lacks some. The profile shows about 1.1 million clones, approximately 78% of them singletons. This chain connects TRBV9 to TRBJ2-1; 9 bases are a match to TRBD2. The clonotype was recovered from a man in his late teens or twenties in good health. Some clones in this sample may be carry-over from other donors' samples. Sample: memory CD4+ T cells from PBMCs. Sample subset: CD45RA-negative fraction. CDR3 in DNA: TGTGCCAGCAGCCTCGTAGTAGCGGGAGCGGATGAGCAGTTCTTC. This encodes CASSLVVAGADEQFF.